This T cell receptor (beta chain) is from a study of blood T cells in healthy people across ages. For the second PCR, which ran for roughly 6 to 12 cycles, a sample-barcoded 5' primer and a J-beta primer mix were used. TCRdb fed the 5' RACE reads into MiXCR, producing one record per CDR3 protein. The sample comprises 550,000 to 800,000 distinct CDR3 sequences, 21% of which are singletons, and roughly 3.9% rests with the top ten. This clonotype has at least ten counts. Trimming stripped 3 bases from V and 5 bases from J, with 13 bases between. The CDR3 runs 15 residues. Germline V gives CDR1 SGHDN, CDR2 FVKESK.

The source material was blood. The V call is TRBV14, the J call TRBJ2-2, with D possibly TRBD2 on 5 matching bases. This receptor was taken from a man aged 65 to 85 in good health. The CDR3: CASSHRTGGTGELFF. For the CDR3, the DNA is TGTGCCAGCAGCCATAGGACCGGCGGGACCGGGGAGCTGTTTTTT.